Listed here are 25 T cell receptor beta chains from one sample, sequenced in a study of T cell responses to AZD1222 COVID-19 vaccine. Generated by immunoSEQ multiplex PCR, the TCRdb table keeps only in-frame clones and is missing some. The table lists roughly 130,000 clones, approximately 90% of them singletons. The source material was peripheral blood, sampled on day 0 of AZD1222 vaccination. The source is an adult in good health.

V is TRBV29-1 and J is TRBJ2-7; D not resolved. Germline-derived CDR1 and CDR2 are SQVTM and ANQGSEA. V lost 0 bases to trimming and J lost 2 bases, with 8 bases between them. The CDR3 is 13 amino acids. This CDR3 reads CSVEETDTYEQYF. DNA for the CDR3: TGCAGCGTTGAAGAAACAGATACCTACGAGCAGTACTTC.

The rearrangement links TRBV30 to TRBJ2-7; D gene unclear. Trimming removed 1 base from V and 5 bases from J, with 21 bases in between. This CDR3 has 16 residues. CDR1 is GTSNPN, CDR2 SVGIG, per germline (reference sequence). DNA for the CDR3: TGTGCCTGGAGTGCCCCCAGACCGTCTATAGCCGACGAGCAGTACTTC. Translating gives CAWSAPRPSIADEQYF.

The chain couples TRBV6-5 to TRBJ2-1; tentative D call: TRBD1 (6 bases). The germline V and J ends were trimmed by 1 base and 8 bases, with 15 bases remaining between them. Germline CDR1 reads MNHEY; CDR2 reads SVGAGI. This CDR3 comprises 15 residues. The CDR3 DNA reads TGTGCCAGCAGTTACTACGGGATGGGGGCCGATGAGCAGTTCTTC. As protein: CASSYYGMGADEQFF.

The CDR3 sequence is CASSSRRQPQHF. The CDR3 bases are TGCGCCAGCAGCAGCAGACGACAGCCCCAGCATTTT. V and J are TRBV5-1 and TRBJ1-5; D is unclear. The CDR3 has 12 amino acids. Between the trimmed V and J ends, which lost 4 bases and 7 bases, there was a span of 9 bases. The V gene's germline CDR1 is SGHRS and CDR2 YFSETQ.

The chain has TRBV6-2 or TRBV6-3 and TRBJ1-2, with 8 bases aligning to TRBD1. CDR3 length: 15 residues. Germline V gene sequence: CDR1 MNHEY, CDR2 SVGEGT. V shed 5 bases and J 8 bases; nucleotides not matched to a gene: 13. CDR3: CASSPSGQGFEGYTF. The CDR3 region has the DNA TGTGCCAGCAGTCCCTCCGGACAGGGATTTGAGGGCTACACCTTC.

This chain connects TRBV19 to TRBJ2-3; D assignment may be TRBD1 or TRBD2 (5 bases each). The germline CDR1 and CDR2 sequences are LNHDA and SQIVND (reference sequence). V lost 6 bases and J lost 5, with 18 bases in between. The CDR3 covers 15 residues. The CDR3 DNA sequence: TGTGCCAGTAGGCCTTTTGGGACCTGGGGAGATACGCAGTATTTT. It specifies CASRPFGTWGDTQYF.

V and J are TRBV11-3 and TRBJ1-1, with D hard to call. V was trimmed by 2 bases and J by 2 bases, leaving 9 bases between them. In germline, CDR1 is SGHNT, CDR2 YENEEA. The CDR3 consists of 14 residues. In DNA, the CDR3 is TGTGCCAGCAGCTTATCAGGACTCAACACTGAAGCTTTCTTT. It specifies CASSLSGLNTEAFF.

The chain has TRBV12-5 and TRBJ2-1; D tentatively reads TRBD1 or TRBD2 (6 bases each). The V end lost 3 bases, the J end lost 6 bases, and 18 bases lay between the germline ends. CDR1 LGHNT and CDR2 FRNRAP come from the germline V gene. The CDR3 sequence is 16 residues long. This CDR3 is CASGLQGGGRVNEQFF. The CDR3 bases are TGTGCTAGTGGTTTACAAGGAGGGGGGAGAGTCAATGAGCAGTTCTTC. The full variable domain, rest sourced from reference TRBV12-5 and TRBJ2-1, is DARVTQTPRHKVTEMGQEVTMRCQPILGHNTVFWYRQTMMQGLELLAYFRNRAPLDDSGMPKDRFSAEMPDATLATLKIQPSEPRDSAVYFCASGLQGGGRVNEQFFGPGTRLTVL.

This chain links TRBV11-3 with TRBJ2-2, with TRBD2 identical over 8 bases. Looked up from germline, CDR1 is SGHNT and CDR2 is YENEEA. The CDR3 spans 15 residues. Trimming at V came to 4 bases and at J to 7 bases, leaving 8 bases not matched to a gene. CDR3 region: CASSSKAGAGGELFF. In nucleotides, the CDR3 is TGTGCCAGCAGCTCCAAAGCGGGAGCAGGCGGGGAGCTGTTTTTT.

V gene TRBV30 combines with J gene TRBJ1-2; 8 bases line up with TRBD1. Germline V gene lookup returns CDR1 GTSNPN and CDR2 SVGIG (reference sequence). CDR3 length: 13 residues. V was clipped by 2 bases and J by 8 bases; unmatched bases: 7. The CDR3 reads CAWSRQGWVGYTF. As DNA, the CDR3 is TGTGCCTGGAGTCGACAGGGGTGGGTAGGCTACACCTTC.

The rearrangement joins TRBV5-1 to TRBJ1-6, with TRBD1 matching over 8 bases. CDR3 size: 14 residues. The V gene end was trimmed by 4 bases and the J gene end by 13 bases; junction bases not matched to a gene: 10. Germline loops: CDR1 SGHRS, CDR2 YFSETQ. The CDR3 loop reads CASSAGTGFPPLHF. CDR3 sequence (DNA): TGCGCCAGCAGCGCCGGGACAGGTTTTCCCCCCCTCCACTTT.

This chain connects TRBV27 to TRBJ2-2; D is uncertain. Germline lookup yields CDR1 MNHEY and CDR2 SMNVEV (reference sequence). V lost 5 bases, J lost 6 bases, and 16 bases lay in between. The CDR3 is made up of 15 amino acids. CDR3 bases: TGTGCCAGCAGTCCGATTATGGCGGAACCCGGGGAGCTGTTTTTT. It yields the protein CASSPIMAEPGELFF.

The chain links TRBV4-1 to TRBJ1-6; 7 nucleotides align to TRBD1. Germline CDR1 reads MGHRA; CDR2 reads YSYEKL. The CDR3 has 18 residues. V lost 2 bases and J lost 7; bases outside the gene matches: 14. CDR3 coding DNA: TGCGCCAGCAGCCAAAGGGCTAGCTCTCAGGGGGGAAATTCACCCCTCCACTTT. This translates into CASSQRASSQGGNSPLHF.

V gene TRBV29-1 combines with J gene TRBJ2-7; 12 nucleotides align to TRBD1. The CDR3 covers 13 residues. J gave up 5 bases and V 5 bases, and 4 bases lay outside the gene matches. Looked up from germline, CDR1 is SQVTM and CDR2 is ANQGSEA. For the CDR3, the DNA is TGCAGCGTTTTTGGGACAGGGGGCAACGAGCAGTACTTC. Its translation: CSVFGTGGNEQYF.

The chain links TRBV5-1 to TRBJ2-7; D possibly matches TRBD1 or TRBD2 (5 bases each). V dropped 4 bases and J dropped 7 bases, with 15 bases sitting between them. Germline V gene sequence: CDR1 SGHRS, CDR2 YFSETQ. This CDR3 has 13 amino acids. This CDR3 reads CASSPWDQREQYF. The CDR3, as DNA: TGCGCCAGCAGCCCCTGGGACCAGCGGGAGCAGTACTTC.

The V gene is TRBV7-9, the J gene TRBJ2-1; TRBD1 or TRBD2 may be the D gene (5 bases each). CDR1 and CDR2 (germline): SEHNR, FQNEAQ (reference sequence). CDR3 length: 14 residues. V shed 0 bases and J shed 4 bases, with 7 bases lying between them. The CDR3 protein is CASSLAGEYNEQFF. The DNA for the CDR3 is TGTGCCAGCAGCTTAGCGGGGGAGTACAATGAGCAGTTCTTC.

Here the CDR3 reads CAAGSGYGNQPQHF. The CDR3 nucleotides read TGTGCCGCGGGCTCGGGCTACGGCAATCAGCCCCAGCATTTT. The V gene is TRBV6-5, the J gene TRBJ1-5; D is unresolved. The CDR3 is made up of 14 amino acids. V was cut by 11 bases and J by 2 bases, with 16 bases left in between. Germline assignment: CDR1 MNHEY and CDR2 SVGAGI.

This rearrangement joins TRBV7-2 to TRBJ2-4; no clear D. Germline CDR1 SGHTA, CDR2 FQGNSA. The CDR3 length is 14 residues. Trimming took off 5 bases at V and 3 bases at J, with 11 bases between the two ends. The DNA of the CDR3 is TGTGCCAGCAGCCCGCAGGTCCACAAAAACATTCAGTACTTC. The encoded protein is CASSPQVHKNIQYF.

The rearrangement uses TRBV5-1 and TRBJ1-6; 9 bases map to TRBD1. CDR1 and CDR2 (germline): SGHRS, YFSETQ. With 2 bases clipped from V and 14 bases from J, the junction kept 14 bases outside the gene matches. The CDR3 covers 16 residues. CDR3 DNA: TGCGCCAGCAGCTTAGGGACAGGGACTTTCGTTGAGGCCCTCCACTTT. This codes for CASSLGTGTFVEALHF.

This rearrangement joins TRBV28 to TRBJ2-7, with 7 bases identical to TRBD2. V trimming: 2 bases; J trimming: 4 bases; junction bases outside the gene matches: 8. Per the germline V gene, CDR1 is MDHEN and CDR2 is SYDVKM. This CDR3 has 15 amino acids. CDR3 nucleotide sequence: TGTGCCAGCAGTTTAAGCGGGACCCTCGTATACGAGCAGTACTTC. This sequence encodes CASSLSGTLVYEQYF.

The chain combines TRBV18 with TRBJ1-6, with TRBD1 as a possible D gene (6 bases). Germline lookup yields CDR1 KGHSH and CDR2 LQKENI. There are 17 residues in the CDR3. Trimming left V 2 bases short and J 9 bases short, with 20 bases between. The CDR3 nucleotides are TGTGCCAGCTCACCAGTCCCAGGGGTGGTAGGGAGTTCACCCCTCCACTTT. It is translated as CASSPVPGVVGSSPLHF.

The rearrangement uses TRBV7-8 and TRBJ2-2; D remains ambiguous. The CDR3 is 12 residues long. Germline V gives CDR1 SGHVS, CDR2 FQNEAQ. V was shortened by 3 bases and J by 3 bases, with 2 bases between the two germline ends. The CDR3 here is CASSFYTGELFF. As DNA, the CDR3 is TGTGCCAGCAGCTTTTACACCGGGGAGCTGTTTTTT.

V usage is TRBV18 and J usage is TRBJ2-7, with a tentative D call TRBD2 (6 bases). This CDR3 has 15 residues. The germline V gene has CDR1 KGHSH and CDR2 LQKENI. V was shortened by 1 base and J by 1 base, with 11 bases between the two germline ends. DNA for the CDR3: TGTGCCAGCTCACCACGGGGGGAGAGGTCCTACGAGCAGTACTTC. Amino acids: CASSPRGERSYEQYF.

The chain joins TRBV19 to TRBJ2-1, with D unclear. Trimming took off 6 bases at V and 6 bases at J, with 12 bases between the two ends. Germline V lookup: CDR1 LNHDA, CDR2 SQIVND (reference sequence). The CDR3 is made up of 13 amino acids. Here the CDR3 reads CASSADELNEQFF. The CDR3 DNA is TGTGCCAGTAGCGCGGACGAGCTCAATGAGCAGTTCTTC.

The gene calls are TRBV10-3 and TRBJ2-1; D tentatively fits TRBD1 or TRBD2 (6 bases each). The germline CDR1 and CDR2 sequences are ENHRY and SYGVKD. Trimming removed 3 bases from V and 0 bases from J, with 15 bases in between. The CDR3 is made up of 17 amino acids. CDR3 sequence: CAISDPEGGHSYNEQFF. Here the CDR3 DNA reads TGTGCCATCAGTGACCCCGAGGGGGGACACTCCTACAATGAGCAGTTCTTC.